Presented here are 12 T cell receptor beta chains from one specimen sequenced in a study of radiation and T cells in renal cell carcinoma. Time point defined: baseline pretreatment blood. Treatment meaning: 15 Gy SBRT to primary tumor, nephrectomy 4 weeks later. Clones were read by immunoSEQ multiplex PCR, and TCRdb kept only the in-frame ones, dropping some. The data contain roughly 100,000 clones, about four fifths of them singletons. The starting material was blood, obtained from a patient whose treatment included radiotherapy and nephrectomy. The receptors shown here come from a man aged 55 to 69 with renal cell carcinoma.

The chain links TRBV10-3 to TRBJ2-7, with D uncertain. The CDR3 length is 11 residues. In germline, CDR1 is ENHRY, CDR2 SYGVKD. Trimming pared 4 bases from V and 5 bases from J, leaving 6 bases between. DNA of the CDR3: TGTGCCATCAGTGTAGGGAACGAGCAGTACTTC. It translates to CAISVGNEQYF.

The rearrangement links TRBV5-6 to TRBJ2-1; possibly TRBD2 for D (5 bases). V lost 5 bases and J lost 2, with 23 bases in between. This CDR3 has 18 residues. Germline assignment: CDR1 SGHDT and CDR2 YYEEEE. In nucleotides, the CDR3 is TGTGCCAGCAGTAGTAGGTTTCTGGGAGAAAGGGCCTACAATGAGCAGTTCTTC. Encoded protein: CASSSRFLGERAYNEQFF.

The table lists this clone with a count of one. DNA for the CDR3: TGTGCCAGCAGTGAAAACCTGAACACCGGGGAGCTGTTTTTT. Its translation: CASSENLNTGELFF. The chain employs TRBV6-1 and TRBJ2-2, with D uncertain. The CDR3 sequence is 14 residues long. Trimming took off 2 bases at V and 1 base at J, with 5 bases between the two ends. Germline V gene lookup returns CDR1 MNHNS and CDR2 SASEGT.

V is TRBV19 and J is TRBJ2-2, with 7 positions matching TRBD2. Germline lookup yields CDR1 LNHDA and CDR2 SQIVND (reference sequence). Unmatched junction bases numbered 1, after V lost 6 bases and J lost 0 bases. This CDR3 contains 14 residues. In DNA form, the CDR3 reads TGTGCCAGTAGACTAGCGCCGAACACCGGGGAGCTGTTTTTT. This translates into CASRLAPNTGELFF. The full variable domain, rest sourced from reference TRBV19 and TRBJ2-2, is DGGITQSPKYLFRKEGQNVTLSCEQNLNHDAMYWYRQDPGQGLRLIYYSQIVNDFQKGDIAEGYSVSREKKESFPLTVTSAQKNPTAFYLCASRLAPNTGELFFGEGSRLTVL.

The chain couples TRBV6-1 to TRBJ2-5, with D maybe TRBD1 (7 bases). V was trimmed by 1 base and J by 3 bases, leaving 21 bases between them. CDR1 and CDR2 from the germline V gene are MNHNS and SASEGT. This CDR3 comprises 18 residues. In DNA, the CDR3 is TGTGCCAGCAGTGAAGGGTTAAGCTGGAGGGACAGCGAAGAGACCCAGTACTTC. It yields the protein CASSEGLSWRDSEETQYF.

The gene calls are TRBV4-1 and TRBJ2-5; D unresolved. The DNA end lines up better with TRBJ2-7; the J call may be wrong. The CDR3 runs to 12 residues. In germline, CDR1 is MGHRA, CDR2 YSYEKL. In nucleotides, the CDR3 is TGCGCCAGCAGCCAAGGTATTGACGAGCAGTACTTC. This sequence encodes CASSQGIDEQYF.

This chain joins TRBV29-1 and TRBJ1-2, with TRBD1 identical over 11 bases. V lost 1 base, J lost 5 bases, and 6 bases stayed unmatched. The CDR3 extends over 15 amino acids. Germline-derived CDR1 and CDR2 are SQVTM and ANQGSEA. The CDR3 sequence: CSVEGTGGGRYGYTF. The CDR3 coding sequence is TGCAGCGTTGAAGGGACAGGGGGCGGTAGATATGGCTACACCTTC. Filled out from reference TRBV29-1 and TRBJ1-2, the complete variable domain reads SAVISQKPSRDICQRGTSLTIQCQVDSQVTMMFWYRQQPGQSLTLIATANQGSEATYESGFVIDKFPISRPNLTFSTLTVSNMSPEDSSIYLCSVEGTGGGRYGYTFGSGTRLTVV.

V is TRBV21-1 and J is TRBJ2-3. TRBV21-1 is annotated as a pseudogene. The CDR3 is made up of 14 amino acids. CDR3 region: CASSGGEDRKWQYF. DNA for the CDR3: TGTGCCAGCAGCGGGGGGGAGGACAGGAAATGGCAGTATTTT.

This clone was detected only once. The CDR3 DNA is TGTGCCAGCAGTTTTGGGGGGCGGAACTATGGCTACACCTTC. It translates to CASSFGGRNYGYTF. The chain joins TRBV27 to TRBJ1-2, with a possible D match to TRBD1 (6 bases). Trimming removed 3 bases at V and 2 bases at J, with 10 bases between. Germline-derived CDR1 and CDR2 are MNHEY and SMNVEV (reference sequence). This CDR3 is built from 14 residues.

This chain joins TRBV29-1 and TRBJ2-3; D is undetermined. Germline V gives CDR1 SQVTM, CDR2 ANQGSEA. CDR3 length equals 13 residues. Trimming removed 3 bases from V and 2 bases from J, with 9 bases in between. CDR3 in DNA: TGCAGCGTTGACAGGCGGACCACAGATACGCAGTATTTT. This gives the protein CSVDRRTTDTQYF.

The chain links TRBV28 to TRBJ1-2; D not resolved. The CDR3 sequence is 11 residues long. Germline CDR1 MDHEN, CDR2 SYDVKM. Trimming took off 7 bases at V and 8 bases at J, with 11 bases between the two ends. CDR3 sequence: CASTSRSGYTF. DNA of the CDR3: TGTGCCAGCACCTCGAGGTCCGGCTACACCTTC.

The rearrangement links TRBV9 to TRBJ2-3; TRBD2 matches at 9 bases. The germline gives CDR1 SGDLS, CDR2 YYNGEE. CDR3 length: 17 residues. Trimming at V came to 0 bases and at J to 9 bases, leaving 14 bases not matched to a gene. The CDR3 region has the DNA TGTGCCAGCAGCGTAGCTCGCCTAGCGGGGACCTGGGAAACGCAGTATTTT. As protein: CASSVARLAGTWETQYF.